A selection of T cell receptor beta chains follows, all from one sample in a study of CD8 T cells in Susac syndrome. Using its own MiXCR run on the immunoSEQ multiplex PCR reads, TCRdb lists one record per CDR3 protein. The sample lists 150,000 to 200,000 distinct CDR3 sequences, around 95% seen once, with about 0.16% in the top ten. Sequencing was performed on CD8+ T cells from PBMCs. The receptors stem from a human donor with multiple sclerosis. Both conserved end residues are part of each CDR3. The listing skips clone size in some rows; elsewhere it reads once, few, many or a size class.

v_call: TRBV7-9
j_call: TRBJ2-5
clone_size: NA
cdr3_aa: CAGARTGGNQETQYF

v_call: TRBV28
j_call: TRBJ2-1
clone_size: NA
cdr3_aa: CASSLQMGVYNEQFF

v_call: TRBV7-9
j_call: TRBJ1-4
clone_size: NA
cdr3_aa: CASSLENEKLFF

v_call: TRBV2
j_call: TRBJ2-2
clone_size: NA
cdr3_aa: CASTRVQTSTGELFF

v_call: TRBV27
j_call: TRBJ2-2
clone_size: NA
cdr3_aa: CASSLYRTGITGELFF

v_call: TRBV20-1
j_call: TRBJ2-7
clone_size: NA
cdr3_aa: CSAREGATIYEQYF

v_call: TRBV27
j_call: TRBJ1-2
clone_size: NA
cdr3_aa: CASSLSGGAYGYTF

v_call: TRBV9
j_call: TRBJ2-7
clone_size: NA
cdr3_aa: CASSTQGPEQYF

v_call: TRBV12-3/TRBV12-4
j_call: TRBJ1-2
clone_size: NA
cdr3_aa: CASSLGQLYGYTF

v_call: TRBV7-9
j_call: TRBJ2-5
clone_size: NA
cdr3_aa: CASSLLAPGETQYF

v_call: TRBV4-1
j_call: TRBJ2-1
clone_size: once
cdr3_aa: CASSQEGDGNNEQFF

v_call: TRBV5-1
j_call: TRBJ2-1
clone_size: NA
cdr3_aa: CASSWGTSGPLYNEQFF

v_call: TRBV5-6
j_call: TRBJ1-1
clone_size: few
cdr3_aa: CASSLRPNTEAFF

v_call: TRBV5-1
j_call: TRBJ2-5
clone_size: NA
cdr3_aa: CASRQGDGETQYF

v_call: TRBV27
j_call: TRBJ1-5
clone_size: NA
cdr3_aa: CASSLLGENQPQHF

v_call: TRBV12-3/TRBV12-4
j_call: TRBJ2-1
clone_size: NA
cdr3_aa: CASSLSRLEQFF

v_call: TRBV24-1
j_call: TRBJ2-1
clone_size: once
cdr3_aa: CATSDSRTGPNEQFF

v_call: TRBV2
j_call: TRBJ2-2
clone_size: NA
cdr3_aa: CASNEGHTNTGELFF

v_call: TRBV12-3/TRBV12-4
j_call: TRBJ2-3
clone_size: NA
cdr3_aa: CASSHLDFRTDTQYF

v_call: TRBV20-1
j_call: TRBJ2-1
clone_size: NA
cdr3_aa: CSASNSGRTVVGDEQFF

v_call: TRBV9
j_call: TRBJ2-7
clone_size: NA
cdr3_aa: CASSSQTGAEQYF

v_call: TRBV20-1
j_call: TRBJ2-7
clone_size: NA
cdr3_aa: CSARESQGDSYEQYF

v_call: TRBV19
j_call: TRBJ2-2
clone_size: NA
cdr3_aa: CASSIRAWNTGELFF

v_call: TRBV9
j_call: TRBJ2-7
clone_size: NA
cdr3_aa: CASSGEWVLGLADYEQYF

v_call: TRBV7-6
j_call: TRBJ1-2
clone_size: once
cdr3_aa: CASSLEPSVYGYTF